One and the same sample provided the 15 T cell receptor beta chains below, sequenced in a study of cytomegalovirus exposure and HLA in healthy donors. Use of 60 Vbeta and 13 Jbeta primers characterized the PCR. The data were produced by immunoSEQ multiplex PCR, yet TCRdb's version contains in-frame clones alone and is incomplete. Among over 200,000 clones listed, almost 85% were seen once. The sample comprised PBMCs. Receptors were obtained from a woman aged 40 to 55 in good health and CMV-seronegative.

This chain connects TRBV13 to TRBJ2-3; D gene uncertain. Trimming removed 3 bases at V and 2 bases at J, with 3 bases between. This CDR3 is 12 amino acids long. The germline gives CDR1 PRHDT, CDR2 FYEKMQ (reference sequence). Written as DNA, the CDR3 is TGTGCCAGCAGCTTCCTCACAGATACGCAGTATTTT. Protein: CASSFLTDTQYF.

V gene TRBV28 combines with J gene TRBJ1-2, with TRBD1 identical over 9 bases. Trimming at V came to 9 bases and at J to 4 bases, leaving 9 bases not matched to a gene. CDR3 length equals 14 residues. Germline loops: CDR1 MDHEN, CDR2 SYDVKM. CDR3 loop: CASAQGQGSYGYTF. The CDR3 nucleotides are TGTGCCAGTGCCCAAGGACAGGGGTCCTATGGCTACACCTTC.

In DNA form, the CDR3 reads TGTGCCAGCTCGGGACAGGGGGCCTACACTGAAGCTTTCTTT. Amino acid sequence: CASSGQGAYTEAFF. V gene TRBV18 combines with J gene TRBJ1-1; 12 positions agree with TRBD1. The V gene's germline CDR1 is KGHSH and CDR2 LQKENI. The CDR3 runs 14 residues. The V and J ends lost 6 bases and 3 bases, in that order; junction bases with no gene match: 2.

This chain links TRBV2 with TRBJ2-7; 9 nucleotides line up with TRBD1. With V trimmed by 4 bases and J by 2 bases, 3 bases remained unmatched. Germline V gene sequence: CDR1 SNHLY, CDR2 FYNNEI. This CDR3 has 14 amino acids. The CDR3 spells CASSGDRVPYEQYF. The CDR3 DNA is TGTGCCAGCAGTGGGGACAGGGTACCCTACGAGCAGTACTTC.

The chain is built from TRBV7-3 and TRBJ1-3, with 8 bases lining up with TRBD1. Germline lookup yields CDR1 SGHTA and CDR2 FQGTGA. Trimming at V came to 4 bases and at J to 0 bases, leaving 2 bases not matched to a gene. This CDR3 has 15 residues. CDR3 region: CASSSTGGSGNTIYF. Written as DNA, the CDR3 is TGTGCCAGCAGCTCAACAGGGGGCTCTGGAAACACCATATATTTT.

The CDR3 is CASSLAAGINTEAFF. Written as DNA, the CDR3 is TGCGCCAGCAGCTTGGCCGCGGGGATCAACACTGAAGCTTTCTTT. This rearrangement joins TRBV5-1 to TRBJ1-1; D is unclear. The CDR3 covers 15 residues. Trimming left V 0 bases short and J 2 bases short, with 11 bases between. CDR1 and CDR2 (germline): SGHRS, YFSETQ.

This clone is a singleton in its sample. The rearrangement links TRBV30 to TRBJ2-3, with 9 bases matching TRBD2. The germline gives CDR1 GTSNPN, CDR2 SVGIG (reference sequence). Trimming cost V 5 bases and J 9 bases; bases outside gene matches: 3. The length of the CDR3 is 11 residues. The CDR3 loop is CAWGTSLTQYF. CDR3 in DNA: TGTGCCTGGGGGACTAGCCTAACGCAGTATTTT.

The chain is built from TRBV7-2 and TRBJ2-7, with 7 bases fitting TRBD1. Germline CDR1 SGHTA, CDR2 FQGNSA. Losses at the gene ends were 4 bases for V and 4 bases for J; bases not matched to a gene: 7. The CDR3 sequence is 14 residues long. The CDR3 spells CASSSASRGYEQYF. CDR3 in DNA: TGTGCCAGCAGCTCCGCCAGCAGGGGGTACGAGCAGTACTTC.

The J gene is TRBJ1-5, the V gene TRBV5-5, with 7 bases that match TRBD1. The CDR3 is 15 residues long. J gave up 8 bases and V 4 bases, and 12 bases lay outside the gene matches. Looked up from germline, CDR1 is SGHKS and CDR2 is YYEKEE (reference sequence). This CDR3 is CASSKGDSSREPQHF. The CDR3 DNA is TGTGCCAGCAGCAAGGGGGACAGCTCCAGGGAGCCCCAGCATTTT.

V usage is TRBV7-9 and J usage is TRBJ2-7; D gene ambiguous. The CDR3 is made up of 14 amino acids. Per germline, CDR1 SEHNR and CDR2 FQNEAQ (reference sequence). V was shortened by 2 bases and J by 4 bases, with 12 bases between the two germline ends. The CDR3 region is CASSLSLTPYEQYF. CDR3 DNA: TGTGCCAGCAGCTTATCGCTAACCCCTTACGAGCAGTACTTC. Together with reference TRBV7-9 and TRBJ2-7, the CDR3 gives the full variable domain: DTGVSQNPRHKITKRGQNVTFRCDPISEHNRLYWYRQTLGQGPEFLTYFQNEAQLEKSRLLSDRFSAERPKGSFSTLEIQRTEQGDSAMYLCASSLSLTPYEQYFGPGTRLTVT.

This clone has a handful of counts. The J gene is TRBJ2-5, the V gene TRBV9; D might be TRBD2 (7 bases). Deletions cut 7 bases from V and 2 bases from J, with 18 bases between. The CDR3 is made up of 15 amino acids. Germline loops: CDR1 SGDLS, CDR2 YYNGEE. CDR3 nucleotides: TGTGCCAGCGGGGGGGGCGGGGGATTACAAGAGACCCAGTACTTC. Amino acids: CASGGGGGLQETQYF.

CDR3: CASSSFGGGSNTGELFF. The CDR3 DNA follows: TGTGCCAGTAGTAGTTTCGGCGGGGGGTCGAACACCGGGGAGCTGTTTTTT. The chain employs TRBV19 and TRBJ2-2; TRBD2 matches 8 bases. This CDR3 region has 17 residues. Germline CDR1 and CDR2: LNHDA and SQIVND (reference sequence). Losses at the gene ends were 4 bases for V and 0 bases for J; bases not matched to a gene: 7.

This rearrangement joins TRBV14 to TRBJ1-1; D gene ambiguous. This CDR3 has 14 amino acids. The germline V gene encodes CDR1 SGHDN and CDR2 FVKESK. The V end lost 0 bases, the J end lost 1 base, and 6 bases lay between the germline ends. In DNA form, the CDR3 reads TGTGCCAGCAGCCAAGACGGGAGGAACACTGAAGCTTTCTTT. Translating it yields CASSQDGRNTEAFF.

The V gene is TRBV28, the J gene TRBJ1-5; 8 bases map to TRBD1. The CDR3 is 16 residues long. Germline V CDR1 and CDR2: MDHEN, SYDVKM. V trimming: 4 bases; J trimming: 5 bases; junction bases outside the gene matches: 10. CDR3 nucleotides: TGTGCCAGCAGTTCCCTACAGACAGGGGTCTATCAGCCCCAGCATTTT. The encoded protein is CASSSLQTGVYQPQHF.

This chain connects TRBV10-3 to TRBJ2-2; 10 bases line up with TRBD1. Per germline, CDR1 ENHRY and CDR2 SYGVKD. The CDR3 totals 15 residues. The V and J ends lost 9 bases and 3 bases, in that order; junction bases with no gene match: 7. This CDR3 is CAITPGQGYTGELFF. DNA of the CDR3: TGTGCCATAACTCCGGGACAGGGGTACACCGGGGAGCTGTTTTTT.